These 4 T cell receptor beta chains were all obtained from the same sample, sequenced in a study of T-cell memory formation after mild COVID-19. TCRdb re-derived calls from the 5' RACE reads in MiXCR, one entry per CDR3 protein. The table has about 340,000 distinct CDR3 sequences, less than 20% seen once. What was sequenced was PBMCs or a T cell subset sorted from them (not recorded which). These receptor sequences come from a man aged 18 to 29 who had mild COVID-19 (a few samples of this study predate the infection). Cell type and time point are not known.

The rearrangement joins TRBV6-5 to TRBJ1-3; D is unresolved. The V end lost 6 bases, the J end lost 4 bases, and 10 bases lay between the germline ends. This CDR3 has 13 residues. Germline CDR1 and CDR2: MNHEY and SVGAGI. DNA for the CDR3: TGTGCCAGCAGACCCACTTGGGGAAACACCATATATTTT. Its translation is CASRPTWGNTIYF.

The table lists this clonotype with a few counts. The V and J genes are TRBV5-5 and TRBJ2-7, with 7 nucleotides matching TRBD1. This CDR3 comprises 13 residues. V dropped 4 bases and J dropped 7; count of bases not matched to a gene: 8. In germline, CDR1 is SGHKS, CDR2 YYEKEE (reference sequence). CDR3 sequence (DNA): TGTGCCAGCAGCCGAACTACAGGGGCAGAGCAGTACTTC. It encodes CASSRTTGAEQYF.

The V and J genes are TRBV15 and TRBJ1-1; D gene uncertain. Germline V gene data show CDR1 as LNHNV and CDR2 as YYDKDF (reference sequence). The CDR3 has 16 amino acids. Trimming pared 3 bases from V and 1 base from J, leaving 15 bases between. The CDR3 loop reads CATSRAGGRGNTEAFF. DNA of the CDR3: TGTGCCACCAGCAGGGCCGGAGGACGCGGGAACACTGAAGCTTTCTTT.

The chain employs TRBV5-1 and TRBJ2-1, with 9 positions matching TRBD2. Germline V lookup: CDR1 SGHRS, CDR2 YFSETQ. V lost 1 base and J lost 8; bases outside the gene matches: 4. CDR3 length: 14 amino acids. The CDR3 sequence is CASSLLAGKDEQFF. As DNA, the CDR3 is TGCGCCAGCAGCTTGCTAGCGGGGAAGGATGAGCAGTTCTTC.